This is a list of T cell receptor beta chains from one sample in a study of Ad26.COV2.S vaccination and SARS-CoV-2 variants. Assay used: immunoSEQ multiplex PCR; TCRdb lists only in-frame clones, some missing. The sample includes 410,000 or so clones, 80% to 95% of them seen just once. The material sequenced was peripheral blood, taken in a trial of Ad26.COV2.S vaccine versus placebo. The source is a person aged 18-65 years who received the Ad26.COV2.S COVID-19 vaccine or a placebo. Each CDR3 is given with its conserved first and last residue. A D gene is named only where the DNA matches it firmly. Clone size is stated in some rows and not others, as once, few, many or a class when expanded.

cdr3_length: 15
d_call: TRBD1
clone_size: .
v_call: TRBV28
j_call: TRBJ2-2
cdr3_nt: TGTGCCAGCAGTTCGACAGGGCTGAACACCGGGGAGCTGTTTTTT
cdr3_aa: CASSSTGLNTGELFF

cdr3_length: 16
d_call: TRBD2
clone_size: .
v_call: TRBV9
j_call: TRBJ2-7
cdr3_nt: TGTGCCAGCAGCGTACGCGGGAGATACCCTTCCTACGAGCAGTACTTC
cdr3_aa: CASSVRGRYPSYEQYF

cdr3_length: 11
d_call: .
clone_size: .
v_call: TRBV6-1
j_call: TRBJ1-4
cdr3_nt: TGTGCCAGCAGTGAAGATGAAAAACTGTTTTTT
cdr3_aa: CASSEDEKLFF

cdr3_length: 17
d_call: .
clone_size: many
v_call: TRBV6-1
j_call: TRBJ2-2
cdr3_nt: TGTGCCAGCAGTGAAGCGCGGGGAGCGGCGAACACCGGGGAGCTGTTTTTT
cdr3_aa: CASSEARGAANTGELFF

cdr3_length: 14
d_call: TRBD1
clone_size: .
v_call: TRBV28
j_call: TRBJ2-3
cdr3_nt: TGTGCCAGCAGACACAGGGGCCCGACAGATACGCAGTATTTT
cdr3_aa: CASRHRGPTDTQYF

cdr3_length: 15
d_call: TRBD1
clone_size: once
v_call: TRBV7-6
j_call: TRBJ1-1
cdr3_nt: TGTGCCAGCAGCTTACGGGGACAGGGAGATACTGAAGCTTTCTTT
cdr3_aa: CASSLRGQGDTEAFF

cdr3_length: 16
d_call: .
clone_size: .
v_call: TRBV4-3
j_call: TRBJ2-1
cdr3_nt: TGCGCCAGCAGCCAAGATTGGGGGACGCCTTACAATGAGCAGTTCTTC
cdr3_aa: CASSQDWGTPYNEQFF

cdr3_length: 17
d_call: TRBD2
clone_size: .
v_call: TRBV7-6
j_call: TRBJ2-1
cdr3_nt: TGTGCCAGCAGCTTAGCGCTATCGGGGACTAGCGGGAGTTTTCAGTTCTTC
cdr3_aa: CASSLALSGTSGSFQFF

cdr3_length: 13
d_call: .
clone_size: .
v_call: TRBV5-1
j_call: TRBJ2-5
cdr3_nt: TGCGCCAGCAGCTTGGGGGTCCAAGAGACCCAGTACTTC
cdr3_aa: CASSLGVQETQYF

cdr3_length: 13
d_call: .
clone_size: .
v_call: TRBV5-1
j_call: TRBJ2-7
cdr3_nt: TGCGCCAGCAGCTTGGGTGCAGGGGTCGAGCAGTACTTC
cdr3_aa: CASSLGAGVEQYF

cdr3_length: 14
d_call: TRBD2
clone_size: .
v_call: TRBV19
j_call: TRBJ2-7
cdr3_nt: TGTGCCAGTAGTTTTCGCCCAGCGGGGGCCGAGCAGTACTTC
cdr3_aa: CASSFRPAGAEQYF

cdr3_length: 15
d_call: TRBD2
clone_size: .
v_call: TRBV7-9
j_call: TRBJ2-3
cdr3_nt: TGTGCCAGCAGTCTGGCCCTAGCGGGAGTCGATACGCAGTATTTT
cdr3_aa: CASSLALAGVDTQYF

cdr3_length: 14
d_call: .
clone_size: few
v_call: TRBV10-1
j_call: TRBJ2-7
cdr3_nt: TGCGCCAGCAGAGAAGACAGGCCTACCTACGAGCAGTACTTC
cdr3_aa: CASREDRPTYEQYF

cdr3_length: 14
d_call: .
clone_size: .
v_call: TRBV5-4
j_call: TRBJ2-5
cdr3_nt: TGTGCCAGCAGCTTGCGGCTGGAACGGGAGACCCAGTACTTC
cdr3_aa: CASSLRLERETQYF

cdr3_length: 18
d_call: .
clone_size: .
v_call: TRBV7-9
j_call: TRBJ2-1
cdr3_nt: TGTGCCAGCAGCTTAGCGTCCCTCAGCGTTAGCTCCTACAATGAGCAGTTCTTC
cdr3_aa: CASSLASLSVSSYNEQFF

cdr3_length: 16
d_call: TRBD2
clone_size: .
v_call: TRBV24-1
j_call: TRBJ2-3
cdr3_nt: TGTGCCACCAGTGATTGGACTAGCGGGAGCACAGATACGCAGTATTTT
cdr3_aa: CATSDWTSGSTDTQYF

cdr3_length: 16
d_call: TRBD2
clone_size: .
v_call: TRBV11-1
j_call: TRBJ2-2
cdr3_nt: TGTGCCAGCAGCCTCAATAGCGGGAGGGCCTTCGGGGAGCTGTTTTTT
cdr3_aa: CASSLNSGRAFGELFF

cdr3_length: 14
d_call: .
clone_size: .
v_call: TRBV4-2
j_call: TRBJ2-3
cdr3_nt: TGTGCCAGCAGCCAAGGTCTAGCAAGAGATACGCAGTATTTT
cdr3_aa: CASSQGLARDTQYF

cdr3_length: 17
d_call: TRBD2
clone_size: .
v_call: TRBV5-4
j_call: TRBJ2-3
cdr3_nt: TGTGCCAGCAGCCCCCGGACTAGCGGGAGGGCCCCAGATACGCAGTATTTT
cdr3_aa: CASSPRTSGRAPDTQYF

cdr3_length: 15
d_call: TRBD2
clone_size: once
v_call: TRBV20-1
j_call: TRBJ2-7
cdr3_nt: TGCAGTGCTAGTTGGCTAGCGGGAGGAATCTACGAGCAGTACTTC
cdr3_aa: CSASWLAGGIYEQYF

cdr3_length: 13
d_call: .
clone_size: .
v_call: TRBV11-2
j_call: TRBJ1-1
cdr3_nt: TGTGCCAGCAGCTCGATTGGGCACAGGGATGCTTTCTTT
cdr3_aa: CASSSIGHRDAFF

cdr3_length: 13
d_call: .
clone_size: .
v_call: TRBV5-6
j_call: TRBJ1-2
cdr3_nt: TGTGCCAGCAGCTTCCCCGGAACCTATGGCTACACCTTC
cdr3_aa: CASSFPGTYGYTF

cdr3_length: 13
d_call: .
clone_size: .
v_call: TRBV30
j_call: TRBJ1-1
cdr3_nt: TGTGCCTGGAGGTTCGGGGGGTCTACTGAAGCTTTCTTT
cdr3_aa: CAWRFGGSTEAFF

cdr3_length: 13
d_call: .
clone_size: .
v_call: TRBV7-9
j_call: TRBJ2-4
cdr3_nt: TGTGCCAGCAGCTTAGGTGACTTCGGATCTCAGTACTTC
cdr3_aa: CASSLGDFGSQYF

cdr3_length: 16
d_call: TRBD2
clone_size: few
v_call: TRBV5-6
j_call: TRBJ2-7
cdr3_nt: TGTGCCAGCAGCTTTCCGACTAGCGGGAGATATTACGAGCAGTACTTC
cdr3_aa: CASSFPTSGRYYEQYF

cdr3_length: 13
d_call: .
clone_size: .
v_call: TRBV30
j_call: TRBJ1-5
cdr3_nt: TGTGCCTGGAGTGGACAGAGCAATCAGCCCCAGCATTTT
cdr3_aa: CAWSGQSNQPQHF

cdr3_length: 15
d_call: TRBD1
clone_size: .
v_call: TRBV15
j_call: TRBJ2-5
cdr3_nt: TGTGCCACCAGCAGAGTGGGACAGGGCCTGGAGACCCAGTACTTC
cdr3_aa: CATSRVGQGLETQYF

cdr3_length: 18
d_call: TRBD1
clone_size: once
v_call: TRBV19
j_call: TRBJ2-4
cdr3_nt: TGTGCCAGTAAAGGGTTGGGGACAGGGCGTCTAGCCAAAAACATTCAGTACTTC
cdr3_aa: CASKGLGTGRLAKNIQYF

cdr3_length: 13
d_call: TRBD1
clone_size: .
v_call: TRBV6-5
j_call: TRBJ2-2
cdr3_nt: TGTGCCAGTAGCAACAGGGGGACCGGGGAGCTGTTTTTT
cdr3_aa: CASSNRGTGELFF

cdr3_length: 15
d_call: TRBD1
clone_size: .
v_call: TRBV15
j_call: TRBJ1-5
cdr3_nt: TGTGCCACCAGCAAAGGTAGGGGGCTTGCTCAGCCCCAGCATTTT
cdr3_aa: CATSKGRGLAQPQHF

cdr3_length: 16
d_call: TRBD1
clone_size: .
v_call: TRBV27
j_call: TRBJ2-5
cdr3_nt: TGTGCCAGCAGTTTAGGGCGGATACAGGGGAGAGAGACCCAGTACTTC
cdr3_aa: CASSLGRIQGRETQYF

cdr3_length: 18
d_call: .
clone_size: .
v_call: TRBV6-4
j_call: TRBJ2-1
cdr3_nt: TGTGCCAGCAGTGACTCATTGCGGGGGCTGGGCTCCTACAATGAGCAGTTCTTC
cdr3_aa: CASSDSLRGLGSYNEQFF

cdr3_length: 15
d_call: .
clone_size: .
v_call: TRBV20-1
j_call: TRBJ2-1
cdr3_nt: TGCAGTGCTAGTCATGTGGCGGCCAATTACAATGAGCAGTTCTTC
cdr3_aa: CSASHVAANYNEQFF

cdr3_length: 13
d_call: TRBD2
clone_size: .
v_call: TRBV6-5
j_call: TRBJ2-7
cdr3_nt: TGTGCCAGCGGACTAGCGGACCTCTACGAGCAGTACTTC
cdr3_aa: CASGLADLYEQYF

cdr3_length: 15
d_call: TRBD1
clone_size: .
v_call: TRBV9
j_call: TRBJ2-7
cdr3_nt: TGTGCCAGCAGCCCCCGGACAGGGAACTTGCACGAGCAGTACTTC
cdr3_aa: CASSPRTGNLHEQYF

cdr3_length: 15
d_call: TRBD2
clone_size: once
v_call: TRBV3-1/TRBV3-2
j_call: TRBJ2-2
cdr3_nt: TGTGCCAGCAGCCAGACTAGCGGGAGAGCCGGGGAGCTGTTTTTT
cdr3_aa: CASSQTSGRAGELFF

cdr3_length: 19
d_call: TRBD2
clone_size: .
v_call: TRBV5-6
j_call: TRBJ2-1
cdr3_nt: TGTGCCAGCAGCTTGGATTTCGAAGCGGGAATTTTGTACCGGGGTGTGCAGTTCTTC
cdr3_aa: CASSLDFEAGILYRGVQFF

cdr3_length: 18
d_call: TRBD2
clone_size: .
v_call: TRBV27
j_call: TRBJ2-1
cdr3_nt: TGTGCCAGCAGTCCTCCCTTTTCACGGGAGGGCCTCAACAATGAGCAGTTCTTC
cdr3_aa: CASSPPFSREGLNNEQFF

cdr3_length: 18
d_call: TRBD2
clone_size: .
v_call: TRBV2
j_call: TRBJ2-5
cdr3_nt: TGTGCCAGCAACGAAGGGGCTAGCGGGAGGGCCTATGCGGAGACCCAGTACTTC
cdr3_aa: CASNEGASGRAYAETQYF

cdr3_length: 15
d_call: .
clone_size: .
v_call: TRBV6-2/TRBV6-3
j_call: TRBJ2-7
cdr3_nt: TGTGCCAGCAGTTACGTAGGTCCACTCTCCTACGAGCAGTACTTC
cdr3_aa: CASSYVGPLSYEQYF

cdr3_length: 15
d_call: .
clone_size: .
v_call: TRBV7-2
j_call: TRBJ2-1
cdr3_nt: TGTGCCAGCAGCCAACCGACTAGACCAAACGATGAGCAGTTCTTC
cdr3_aa: CASSQPTRPNDEQFF